The 5 T cell receptor beta chains in this list originate from one sample, sequenced in a study of blood T cells in healthy people across ages. Through a sample-barcoded 5' primer and a J-beta primer mix, a second PCR was run for about 6 to 11 cycles. TCRdb recomputed calls from the 5' RACE reads with MiXCR, one row per CDR3 protein. The sample includes about 970,000 distinct CDR3 sequences, just over 50% of them seen just once. Sequencing used blood. All receptors come from a woman aged 55 to 70 in good health.

V is TRBV4-1 and J is TRBJ1-5; a weak D match, TRBD1 (5 bases). The CDR3 has 14 residues. CDR1 and CDR2 (germline): MGHRA, YSYEKL. V dropped 4 bases and J dropped 6 bases, with 13 bases sitting between them. In DNA, the CDR3 is TGCGCCAGCAGCCTCCCCGGGGGGACTCAGCCCCAGCATTTT. It yields the protein CASSLPGGTQPQHF.

The rearrangement joins TRBV12-3 or TRBV12-4 to TRBJ2-1; D gene uncertain. The CDR3 has 12 amino acids. V was shortened by 6 bases and J by 1 base, with 4 bases between the two germline ends. The CDR3 region has the DNA TGTGCCAGCAGATTATCCTACAATGAGCAGTTCTTC. Residues: CASRLSYNEQFF.

There are a few counts of this clonotype. This sequence joins TRBV19 and TRBJ2-3, with D perhaps matching TRBD1 (5 bases). Trimming left V 4 bases short and J 2 bases short, with 10 bases between. The CDR3 is 14 amino acids. Germline V CDR1 and CDR2: LNHDA, SQIVND (reference sequence). Written as DNA, the CDR3 is TGTGCCAGTAGTACAGGGCGGTTCACAGATACGCAGTATTTT. The encoded protein is CASSTGRFTDTQYF.

The rearrangement links TRBV20-1 to TRBJ2-5, with D possibly being TRBD1 or TRBD2 (7 bases each). Per the germline V gene, CDR1 is DFQATT and CDR2 is SNEGSKA (reference sequence). The V gene lost 4 bases and the J gene lost 5 bases, with 20 bases spanning the gap. This CDR3 region has 15 residues. CDR3 bases: TGCAGTGCTACCTCTGGGAGGGGGCTAGGGGAGACCCAGTACTTC. Protein sequence: CSATSGRGLGETQYF.

The sample holds a few counts of this clonotype. This chain uses TRBV6-6 with TRBJ2-5; TRBD2 agrees at 10 bases. This CDR3 region has 14 residues. The germline V gene encodes CDR1 MNHNY and CDR2 SVGAGI (reference sequence). The V segment lost 5 bases and the J segment 5 bases; nucleotides outside the gene matches: 5. CDR3 sequence: CASSPLAGIETQYF. The CDR3 DNA is TGTGCCAGCAGTCCACTAGCGGGAATCGAGACCCAGTACTTC.